The entry that follows covers one T cell receptor beta chain sequence. Its antigen is currently unknown. The data were obtained in a study of shared clonotypes between healthy human individuals. From germline, CDR1 is MNHEY and CDR2 SMNVEV (reference sequence). The CDR3 loop spans 19 amino acids. V trimming: 2 bases; J trimming: 1 base; junction bases outside the gene matches: 7. Running of the assay took place at deep level. Method: immunoSEQ multiplex PCR; TCRdb's copy keeps in-frame clones and lacks some. The sample records around 1.4 million clones, 98% being singletons. Study-level results: Only blood underwent sampling, and tissue repertoires likely differ.

The sequenced sample was naive CD4+ T cells sorted from blood. Subset: CD45RA+ positively selected. The J gene is TRBJ2-3, the V gene TRBV27, with 15 positions matching TRBD2. This TCR was sampled from a young man in good health. CDR3 sequence: CASSLLGLAGGPGTDTQYF. The CDR3, as DNA: TGTGCCAGCAGTTTACTAGGACTAGCGGGAGGGCCCGGCACAGATACGCAGTATTTT.